This T cell receptor (beta chain) comes out of a study of blood T cells in healthy people across ages. This clonotype was found a few times. Its antigen is unknown. The junction had 8 bases not matched to a gene; V was cut back by 5 bases and J by 9 bases. Germline CDR1 is SGHDT and CDR2 is YYEEEE. This CDR3 is built from 14 residues. General study points: Higher naive T cell percentage went strongly together with higher TCR beta diversity.

Next came a second PCR, run for roughly 6 to 11 cycles, which used a sample-barcoded 5' primer along with a J-beta primer mix. One entry per CDR3 protein, called by TCRdb with MiXCR from the 5' RACE reads. Of about 2 million distinct CDR3 sequences in the sample, less than 50% were seen once. Donors were healthy Caucasian individuals from Russia aged about 6 to 90. The sequence was obtained from a middle-aged woman in good health. Sequencing was done on a sample of blood. The chain links TRBV5-6 to TRBJ2-4; the match to TRBD1 covers 10 bases. CDR3 residues: CASSPGQGFGIQYF. CDR3 in DNA: TGTGCCAGCAGTCCGGGACAGGGGTTCGGCATTCAGTACTTC.